The 2 T cell receptor beta chains given below trace back to one sample, sequenced in a study of blood T cell repertoires in COVID-19. The method was immunoSEQ multiplex PCR; TCRdb's version includes in-frame clones alone and lacks a portion of them. The data show around 140,000 clones, with around 88% seen just once and around a tenth held by the top ten. The source material was peripheral blood. The receptors derive from a man aged 45-60 years with acute or convalescent COVID-19.

The chain has TRBV29-1 and TRBJ2-2; tentatively, D is TRBD1 (6 bases). V lost 7 bases to trimming and J lost 4 bases, with 19 bases between them. The CDR3 totals 15 residues. CDR1 and CDR2 (germline): SQVTM, ANQGSEA. The chain's CDR3 is CSAIHSGAGTGELFF. The CDR3 region has the DNA TGCAGCGCCATCCATTCAGGGGCCGGCACCGGGGAGCTGTTTTTT.

This clone was found once. J is TRBJ1-1 and V is TRBV5-1; D is unresolved. The length of the CDR3 is 14 residues. Between the trimmed V and J ends, which lost 6 bases and 5 bases, there was a span of 17 bases. In germline, CDR1 is SGHRS, CDR2 YFSETQ. CDR3 sequence: CASTPMNDWTEAFF. In DNA, the CDR3 is TGCGCCAGCACCCCAATGAATGACTGGACTGAAGCTTTCTTT.